Below are 23 T cell receptor beta chains sequenced from a single sample in a study of cytomegalovirus exposure and HLA in healthy donors. The PCR contained 60 Vbeta and 13 Jbeta primers. Repertoires were generated with immunoSEQ multiplex PCR, while TCRdb's copy carries only in-frame clones and drops some. The repertoire includes 85,000 to 100,000 clones, under 80% of them detected once, and under 8% sits in the top ten. The sample was PBMCs. Every receptor here comes from a man in his forties or fifties in good health and CMV-seropositive.

This clone was counted between two and nine times. This chain joins TRBV7-2 and TRBJ2-1; D is possibly TRBD1 (5 bases). V was trimmed by 6 bases and J by 2 bases, leaving 20 bases between them. Germline lookup yields CDR1 SGHTA and CDR2 FQGNSA. This CDR3 contains 17 residues. CDR3 sequence (DNA): TGTGCCAGCAGTGGGGCGGTTAGGACAACCGCCTACAATGAGCAGTTCTTC. This encodes CASSGAVRTTAYNEQFF.

The chain has TRBV28 and TRBJ2-7, with 10 bases fitting TRBD1. The germline V gene has CDR1 MDHEN and CDR2 SYDVKM. The CDR3 spans 15 residues. V trimming: 2 bases; J trimming: 5 bases; junction bases outside the gene matches: 6. CDR3 DNA sequence: TGTGCCAGCAGTTTAGGGGGACAGGGGTCCAACGAGCAGTACTTC. Amino acids: CASSLGGQGSNEQYF.

The chain links TRBV7-9 to TRBJ2-3, with D tentatively TRBD2 (7 bases). There are 12 residues in the CDR3. Trimming shortened V by 8 bases and J by 6 bases, and 12 bases separated the two germline ends. Germline V gene sequence: CDR1 SEHNR, CDR2 FQNEAQ (reference sequence). The chain's CDR3 is CASGGAWDTQYF. DNA for the CDR3: TGTGCCAGCGGGGGGGCCTGGGATACGCAGTATTTT.

The J gene is TRBJ1-5, the V gene TRBV6-6; the D gene is possibly TRBD1 (5 bases). Germline lookup yields CDR1 MNHNY and CDR2 SVGAGI (reference sequence). Trimming removed 5 bases from V and 7 bases from J, with 21 bases in between. The length of the CDR3 is 16 residues. In DNA, the CDR3 is TGTGCCAGCAGTCGCCGGGCGGGGGGGTCTTTCCAGCCCCAGCATTTT. It yields the protein CASSRRAGGSFQPQHF.

The J gene is TRBJ2-3, the V gene TRBV5-1, with D maybe TRBD2 (6 bases). V lost 0 bases and J lost 0, with 14 bases in between. The CDR3 consists of 17 residues. CDR1 is SGHRS, CDR2 YFSETQ, per germline. The DNA of the CDR3 is TGCGCCAGCAGCTTGGGCGGGGCACCCTCTAGCACAGATACGCAGTATTTT. This gives the protein CASSLGGAPSSTDTQYF.

In its sample, this clone was seen once. This chain connects TRBV28 to TRBJ2-1; 8 bases map to TRBD2. The J segment lost 7 bases and the V segment lost 4 bases, leaving 12 bases of the junction unmatched. The germline gives CDR1 MDHEN, CDR2 SYDVKM. This CDR3 comprises 16 residues. CDR3 sequence reads: CASSSGAGGRGNEQFF. DNA of the CDR3: TGTGCCAGCAGTTCGGGTGCGGGGGGCCGAGGGAATGAGCAGTTCTTC.

This clone was observed a handful of times. The chain combines TRBV4-2 with TRBJ1-2; D is perhaps TRBD1 (5 bases). Germline V lookup: CDR1 LGHNA, CDR2 YNFKEQ. The CDR3 runs 14 residues. Trimming stripped 2 bases from V and 8 bases from J, with 15 bases between. CDR3 DNA sequence: TGTGCCAGCAGCCAAAACCGCGGGGCAAGCGGCTACACCTTC. The encoded protein is CASSQNRGASGYTF.

This chain links TRBV6-5 with TRBJ1-3; D ambiguous. Germline CDR1 MNHEY, CDR2 SVGAGI. V shed 4 bases and J shed 0 bases, with 7 bases lying between them. The CDR3 has 14 amino acids. CDR3 nucleotides: TGTGCCAGCAGTTCGGGAATCTCTGGAAACACCATATATTTT. It codes for CASSSGISGNTIYF.

This rearrangement joins TRBV29-1 to TRBJ1-2; D unclear. The V end lost 5 bases, the J end lost 2 bases, and 6 bases lay between the germline ends. The CDR3 has 11 amino acids. CDR1 and CDR2 (germline): SQVTM, ANQGSEA. DNA for the CDR3: TGCAGCGTTCTGCTAAACTATGGCTACACCTTC. As protein: CSVLLNYGYTF.

The genes are TRBV5-4 and TRBJ2-3; 8 bases map to TRBD2. CDR3 length: 15 residues. Germline V CDR1 and CDR2: SGHNT, YYREEE (reference sequence). J was trimmed by 3 bases and V by 3 bases; bases with no gene match: 6. Here the CDR3 DNA reads TGTGCCAGCAGCTCGCGCAGCGGGGGTACAGATACGCAGTATTTT. This gives the protein CASSSRSGGTDTQYF.

CDR3 coding DNA: TGTGCCAGCCATCCTTTGGACAGACTGTCCTATGGCTACACCTTC. It specifies CASHPLDRLSYGYTF. V usage is TRBV6-5 and J usage is TRBJ1-2; D possibly corresponds to TRBD1 (6 bases). The CDR3 spans 15 residues. The ends were cut back, 8 bases at V and 4 bases at J, with 20 bases in the middle. Germline V gene data show CDR1 as MNHEY and CDR2 as SVGAGI.

This clone has a handful of counts. The V and J genes are TRBV5-6 and TRBJ2-5; 9 nucleotides match TRBD1. There are 17 residues in the CDR3. J gave up 4 bases and V 5 bases, and 15 bases lay outside the gene matches. Germline V gene sequence: CDR1 SGHDT, CDR2 YYEEEE. The CDR3 DNA is TGTGCCAGCAGTCTCACTTGGGGACAGGGTTCTTTAGAGACCCAGTACTTC. Translated, it gives CASSLTWGQGSLETQYF.

The gene calls are TRBV6-5 and TRBJ1-2, with 9 bases that match TRBD1. CDR1 and CDR2 from the germline V gene are MNHEY and SVGAGI. The CDR3 sequence is 14 residues long. The CDR3: CVGTGPDIRYGYTF. The CDR3 DNA reads as TGTGTCGGGACAGGGCCCGATATAAGGTATGGCTACACCTTC.

The chain has TRBV5-1 and TRBJ2-1; D is possibly TRBD2 (7 bases). Germline CDR1 and CDR2: SGHRS and YFSETQ. V was clipped by 0 bases and J by 10 bases, with 20 bases between them. This CDR3 contains 16 residues. The CDR3 DNA is TGCGCCAGCAGCTTGGATCCCGCGGGGGCCGGTGGCGAGCAGTTCTTC. Protein: CASSLDPAGAGGEQFF.

The chain combines TRBV7-9 with TRBJ1-5, with D perhaps TRBD1 (5 bases). CDR3 length equals 17 residues. Trimming took off 1 base at V and 6 bases at J, with 19 bases between the two ends. CDR1 is SEHNR, CDR2 FQNEAQ, per germline (reference sequence). CDR3 protein: CASSLVTASWRGQPQHF. The CDR3 DNA sequence: TGTGCCAGCAGCTTAGTAACAGCGTCCTGGAGGGGTCAGCCCCAGCATTTT.

Comment on this clone: An end of the junction does not agree with germline; a read error may underlie this. The genes are TRBV9 and TRBJ1-5; D possibly corresponds to TRBD1 (5 bases). This CDR3 is 13 amino acids long. Germline V gene sequence: CDR1 SGDLS, CDR2 YYNGEE. The CDR3 sequence is CASSVEDVGPQNF. The CDR3 DNA follows: TGTGCCAGCAGCGTAGAAGATGTGGGGCCCCAGAATTTT.

A note on this clone: The same CDR3 arises from other DNA sequences in this sample as well. This chain joins TRBV6-1 and TRBJ1-1; 9 bases map to TRBD1. The ends lost 5 bases at V and 1 base at J; junction bases unmatched: 5. Per germline, CDR1 MNHNS and CDR2 SASEGT. The CDR3 is 15 amino acids. As DNA, the CDR3 is TGTGCCAGCAGTTTAAGGACAGGGGCGAACACTGAAGCTTTCTTT. It codes for CASSLRTGANTEAFF.

There are a few counts of this clone. Sequence at one end of the junction differs from germline and may be a read error. The chain is built from TRBV6-5 and TRBJ1-5; D may be TRBD1 (6 bases). CDR3 size: 14 residues. In germline, CDR1 is MNHEY, CDR2 SVGAGI. CDR3 sequence: CASSQTQGTEPQNF. Here the CDR3 DNA reads TGTGCCAGCAGTCAAACACAGGGAACTGAGCCCCAGAATTTT.

The genes are TRBV30 and TRBJ1-1; 7 positions agree with TRBD1. In germline, CDR1 is GTSNPN, CDR2 SVGIG (reference sequence). CDR3 length: 14 amino acids. The J segment lost 4 bases and the V segment lost 4 bases, leaving 9 bases of the junction unmatched. CDR3 DNA sequence: TGTGCCTGGAAGAAAGACAGGGCCACCACTGAAGCTTTCTTT. It encodes CAWKKDRATTEAFF.

The chain recombines TRBV7-3 with TRBJ1-1; D not certain. CDR3 size: 15 residues. The V and J ends lost 2 bases and 1 base respectively, with 11 bases between them. Germline V CDR1 and CDR2: SGHTA, FQGTGA. CDR3 nucleotides: TGTGCCAGCAGCTTAGTGTTCGAGGGGAACACTGAAGCTTTCTTT. Translation gives CASSLVFEGNTEAFF.

This clone rates as medium-sized. The rearrangement joins TRBV5-1 to TRBJ1-1, with TRBD1 identical over 9 bases. The CDR3 length is 13 residues. The germline gives CDR1 SGHRS, CDR2 YFSETQ. V lost 5 bases to trimming and J lost 10 bases; unmatched junction nucleotides: 9. CDR3 loop: CASRETGGIGAFF. The CDR3 bases are TGCGCCAGCAGAGAGACAGGGGGGATCGGAGCTTTCTTT.

This clone has just a few counts. The chain links TRBV18 to TRBJ2-7, with TRBD1 identical over 10 bases. CDR3 length: 15 residues. Germline CDR1 KGHSH, CDR2 LQKENI. V lost 3 bases and J lost 4; bases outside the gene matches: 6. The CDR3 nucleotides are TGTGCCAGCTCACCTAATGGACAGGGGGGTTACGAGCAGTACTTC. Translation: CASSPNGQGGYEQYF.

The V call is TRBV5-1, the J call TRBJ2-5; D might be TRBD2 (6 bases). The J call is in doubt because the DNA end fits TRBJ2-7 better. The CDR3 runs 14 residues. The germline CDR1 and CDR2 sequences are SGHRS and YFSETQ. CDR3 region: CASSGDSTTYEQYF. CDR3 in DNA: TGCGCCAGCAGCGGGGACTCTACGACCTACGAGCAGTACTTC.